Sequencing of this T cell receptor (beta chain) was carried out in a study of neurological immune-mediated disorders. Unsorted libraries were prepared from 2 million PBMCs held at -80 C. The V end lost 4 bases, the J end lost 0 bases, and 11 bases lay between the germline ends. Germline V gives CDR1 WSHSY, CDR2 SAAADI. The CDR3 totals 15 residues. From the 5' RACE reads, TCRdb called clonotypes with MiXCR, one entry per CDR3 protein. This sample has under 45,000 distinct CDR3 sequences, with 3.5% to 4.5% found just once. Ten or more counts support this clonotype. Material: PBMCs. This clonotype was sampled from a man aged 25-45 years with multiple sclerosis. V and J are TRBV10-2 and TRBJ2-3; possibly TRBD1 for D (6 bases). The CDR3 DNA reads TGCGCCAGCAGTGGGGGACACCTTAGCACAGATACGCAGTATTTT. Translating it yields CASSGGHLSTDTQYF.